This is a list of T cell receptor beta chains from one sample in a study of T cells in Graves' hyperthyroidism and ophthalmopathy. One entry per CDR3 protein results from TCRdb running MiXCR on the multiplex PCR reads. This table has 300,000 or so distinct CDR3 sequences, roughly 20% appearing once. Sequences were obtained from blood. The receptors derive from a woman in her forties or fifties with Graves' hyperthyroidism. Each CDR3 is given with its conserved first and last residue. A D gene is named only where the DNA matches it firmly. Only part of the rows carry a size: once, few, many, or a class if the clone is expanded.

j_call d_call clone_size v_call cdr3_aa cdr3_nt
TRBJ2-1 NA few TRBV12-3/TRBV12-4 CASGPIYNEQFF TGTGCGAGCGGTCCAATCTACAATGAGCAGTTCTTC
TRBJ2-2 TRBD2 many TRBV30 CALGIGFGRALTGELFF TGTGCCCTGGGTATCGGCTTCGGGAGGGCCCTTACCGGGGAGCTGTTTTTT
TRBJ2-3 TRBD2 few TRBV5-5 CASTQAGGTDTQYF TGTGCCAGCACCCAAGCGGGAGGCACAGATACGCAGTATTTT
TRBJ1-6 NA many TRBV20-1 CSAKVRQAYNSPLHF TGCAGTGCCAAAGTTCGTCAGGCCTATAATTCACCCCTCCACTTT
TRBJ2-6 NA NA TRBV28 CASSSGISGANVLTF TGTGCCAGCAGTTCGGGAATCTCTGGGGCCAACGTCCTGACTTTC
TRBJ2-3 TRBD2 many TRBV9 CASSTGTSGGFTDTQYF TGTGCCAGCAGCACAGGGACTAGCGGGGGGTTCACAGATACGCAGTATTTT
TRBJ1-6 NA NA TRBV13 CASSLGQGEYNPPLHF TGTGCCAGCAGCTTGGGTCAGGGAGAGTATAATCCACCCCTCCACTTT
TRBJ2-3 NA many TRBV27 CASSLWAASTDTQYF TGTGCCAGCAGTTTATGGGCGGCTAGCACAGATACGCAGTATTTT
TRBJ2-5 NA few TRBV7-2 CASSPPVGTQYF TGTGCCAGCAGCCCCCCAGTTGGGACCCAGTACTTC
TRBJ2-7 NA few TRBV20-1 CSAVDLAGSYEQYF TGCAGTGCTGTGGATTTGGCGGGCTCCTACGAGCAGTACTTC
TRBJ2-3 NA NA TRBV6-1 CASRGSGSTDTQYF TGTGCCAGCAGGGGTAGTGGTAGCACAGATACGCAGTATTTT
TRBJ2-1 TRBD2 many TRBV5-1 CASSPGTSGIGEQFF TGCGCCAGCAGCCCCGGGACTAGCGGGATCGGGGAGCAGTTCTTC
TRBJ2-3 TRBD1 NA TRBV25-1 CASSFYRGGTDTQYF TGTGCCAGCAGCTTTTACAGGGGGGGCACAGATACGCAGTATTTT
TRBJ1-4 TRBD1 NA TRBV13 CASSLRDSTERLFF TGTGCCAGCAGCTTAAGGGACAGCACTGAAAGACTGTTTTTT
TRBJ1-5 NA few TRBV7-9 CASSLEEGQPQHF TGTGCCAGCAGCTTGGAGGAAGGACAGCCCCAGCATTTT
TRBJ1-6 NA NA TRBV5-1 CASSKESYNSPLHF TGCGCCAGCAGCAAGGAGTCCTATAATTCACCCCTCCACTTT
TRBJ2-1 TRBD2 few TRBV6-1 CASIRTSGADEQFF TGTGCCAGCATCCGGACTAGCGGGGCCGATGAGCAGTTCTTC
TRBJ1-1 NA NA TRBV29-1 CSVELMEAQNTEAFF TGCAGCGTTGAGTTAATGGAAGCCCAGAACACTGAAGCTTTCTTT
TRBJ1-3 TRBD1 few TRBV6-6 CASSYDRDSGNTIYF TGTGCCAGCAGTTACGACAGGGATTCCGGAAACACCATATATTTT
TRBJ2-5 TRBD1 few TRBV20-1 CSAGTGNQETQYF TGCAGTGCTGGGACAGGAAATCAAGAGACCCAGTACTTC
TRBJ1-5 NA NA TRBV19 CTSTSGRDQPQHF TGTACCAGTACCTCCGGCCGGGATCAGCCCCAGCATTTT
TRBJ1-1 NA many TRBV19 CASSFTLNTEAFF TGTGCCAGTAGTTTCACATTGAACACTGAAGCTTTCTTT
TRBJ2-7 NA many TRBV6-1 CASSNRGPLYEQYF TGTGCCAGCAGTAATCGTGGGCCCTTGTACGAGCAGTACTTC
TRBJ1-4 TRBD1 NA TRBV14 CASSRDRNLNEKLFF TGTGCCAGCAGCCGGGACAGGAATCTTAATGAAAAACTGTTTTTT
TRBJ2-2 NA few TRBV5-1 CASSLAGARTGELFF TGCGCCAGCAGCTTGGCGGGGGCGAGAACCGGGGAGCTGTTTTTT
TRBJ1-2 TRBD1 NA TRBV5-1 CASSEGAGTNYGYTF TGCGCCAGCAGCGAGGGGGCAGGGACTAACTATGGCTACACCTTC
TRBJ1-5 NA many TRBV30 CAWSVDRNQPQHF TGTGCCTGGAGTGTGGACCGAAATCAGCCCCAGCATTTT